The 4 T cell receptor beta chains given below trace back to one sample, sequenced in a study of memory CD4+ T cells and cytomegalovirus serostatus. The sort gate was single viable CD3+CD4+CD8-CD45RO+ cells for memory CD4+ T cells. TCRdb keeps only in-frame clones here, not all; method: immunoSEQ multiplex PCR. The table includes more than 50,000 clones, around 82% detected once. Sequenced: memory CD4+ T cells from blood. The receptors shown here come from an adult in good health and CMV-seronegative.

V and J are TRBV19 and TRBJ1-3, with 7 bases matching TRBD1. The germline V gene has CDR1 LNHDA and CDR2 SQIVND (reference sequence). With 7 bases clipped from V and 0 bases from J, the junction kept 3 bases outside the gene matches. The CDR3 extends over 14 amino acids. CDR3 bases: TGTGCCAGTAAAACAGGGGCCTCTGGAAACACCATATATTTT. Its protein is CASKTGASGNTIYF.

This chain links TRBV5-6 with TRBJ1-2, with no clear D. CDR1 SGHDT and CDR2 YYEEEE come from the germline V gene. V was cut by 1 base and J by 1 base, with 8 bases left in between. This CDR3 is 14 amino acids long. The CDR3 region has the DNA TGTGCCAGCAGCTTGCCAGGTGGTAACTATGGCTACACCTTC. Protein: CASSLPGGNYGYTF.

The gene calls are TRBV5-1 and TRBJ1-1; 7 nucleotides match TRBD1. CDR3 length: 14 residues. Germline V gene sequence: CDR1 SGHRS, CDR2 YFSETQ. Losses at the gene ends were 4 bases for V and 3 bases for J; bases not matched to a gene: 6. The CDR3 sequence is CASSTGQSDTEAFF. As DNA, the CDR3 is TGCGCCAGCAGCACGGGACAGAGCGACACTGAAGCTTTCTTT. Full variable domain (rest looked up from reference TRBV5-1 and TRBJ1-1): KAGVTQTPRYLIKTRGQQVTLSCSPISGHRSVSWYQQTPGQGLQFLFEYFSETQRNKGNFPGRFSGRQFSNSRSEMNVSTLELGDSALYLCASSTGQSDTEAFFGQGTRLTVV.

This sequence joins TRBV19 and TRBJ2-3; 7 bases align to TRBD1. V gave up 6 bases and J gave up 2 bases; unmatched junction bases: 5. This CDR3 is 14 amino acids long. The V gene's germline CDR1 is LNHDA and CDR2 SQIVND (reference sequence). CDR3 sequence (DNA): TGTGCCAGTAGCCGGACAGGATCCACAGATACGCAGTATTTT. Residues: CASSRTGSTDTQYF.